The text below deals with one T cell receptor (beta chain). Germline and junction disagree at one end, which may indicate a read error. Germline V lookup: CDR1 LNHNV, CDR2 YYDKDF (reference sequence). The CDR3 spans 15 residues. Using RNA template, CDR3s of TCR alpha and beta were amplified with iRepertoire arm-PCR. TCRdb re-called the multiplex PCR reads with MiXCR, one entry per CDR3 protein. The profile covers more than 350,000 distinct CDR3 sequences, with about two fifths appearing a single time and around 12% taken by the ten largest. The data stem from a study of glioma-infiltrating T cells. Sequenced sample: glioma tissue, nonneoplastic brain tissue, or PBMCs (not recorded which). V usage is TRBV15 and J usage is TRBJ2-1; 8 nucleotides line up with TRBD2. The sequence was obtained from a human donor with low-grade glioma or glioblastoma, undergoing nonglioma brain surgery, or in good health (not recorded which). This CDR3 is CATSRDPAGVNERFF. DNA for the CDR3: TGTGCCACCAGCAGAGATCCAGCGGGAGTCAATGAGCGGTTCTTC.